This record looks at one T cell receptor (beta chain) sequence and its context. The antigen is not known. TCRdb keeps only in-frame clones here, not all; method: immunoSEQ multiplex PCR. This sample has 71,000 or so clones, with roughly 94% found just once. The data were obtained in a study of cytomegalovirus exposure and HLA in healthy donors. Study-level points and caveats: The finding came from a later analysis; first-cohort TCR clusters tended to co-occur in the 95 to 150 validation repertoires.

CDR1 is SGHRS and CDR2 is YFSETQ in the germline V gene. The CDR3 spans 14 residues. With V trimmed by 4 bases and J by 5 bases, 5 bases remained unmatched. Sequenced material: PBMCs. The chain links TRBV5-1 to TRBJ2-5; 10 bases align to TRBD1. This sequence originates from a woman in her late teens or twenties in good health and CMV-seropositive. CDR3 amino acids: CASSLGTGVETQYF. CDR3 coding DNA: TGCGCCAGCAGCCTCGGGACAGGGGTGGAGACCCAGTACTTC.